This T cell receptor beta chain was captured in a study of T cells of healthy individuals. There are 13 residues in the CDR3. In germline, CDR1 is SEHNR, CDR2 FQNEAQ (reference sequence). V was pared by 2 bases and J by 9 bases, with 11 bases between. TCRdb itself ran the 5' RACE reads through MiXCR, one entry per CDR3 protein. The sample includes approximately 52,000 distinct CDR3 sequences, 14% to 15% seen only once; the top ten take about 16%. The J gene is TRBJ1-5, the V gene TRBV7-9; D uncertain. The source is a human donor in good health. CDR3 amino acids: CASSLSVAGPQHF. The CDR3 coding sequence is TGTGCCAGCAGCTTAAGCGTTGCAGGGCCCCAGCATTTT. Full variable domain (outside the CDR3, taken from reference TRBV7-9 and TRBJ1-5): DTGVSQNPRHKITKRGQNVTFRCDPISEHNRLYWYRQTLGQGPEFLTYFQNEAQLEKSRLLSDRFSAERPKGSFSTLEIQRTEQGDSAMYLCASSLSVAGPQHFGDGTRLSIL.